The 28 T cell receptor beta chains listed next were all sequenced from one sample in a study of spatial heterogeneity in lung cancer. Study findings and constraints: Tumor mutation count correlated with how many alpha and beta TCRs expanded intratumorally.

Time point given: sample taken at primary tumor resection. TCRdb used MiXCR to reprocess the 5' RACE reads, holding one entry per CDR3 protein. The sample contains some 5,000 distinct CDR3 sequences, 20% to 30% of which appear only once. These TCRs' antigens remain unknown. Sequencing used lung tumor tissue, obtained at surgery. The receptors come from a male donor with early-stage non-small cell lung cancer.

CDR3 region: CASSKEAKNIQYF. CDR3 nucleotides: TGTGCCAGCAGTAAAGAAGCCAAAAACATTCAGTACTTC. This rearrangement joins TRBV2 to TRBJ2-4; D uncertain. The CDR3 covers 13 residues. The ends were cut back, 5 bases at V and 0 bases at J, with 5 bases in the middle. Germline lookup yields CDR1 SNHLY and CDR2 FYNNEI.

This clonotype occurred a few times. The CDR3 DNA reads as TGTGCCAGCAGCTTAGGATATGGGACGGCAAGCTCCTACAATGAGCAGTTCTTC. The encoded protein is CASSLGYGTASSYNEQFF. The chain joins TRBV7-2 to TRBJ2-1, with D perhaps being TRBD1 or TRBD2 (5 bases each). Germline CDR1 is SGHTA and CDR2 is FQGNSA. The length of the CDR3 is 18 residues. Trimming took 1 base from V and 0 from J, leaving 16 bases between them.

This clonotype was detected many times. The chain recombines TRBV20-1 with TRBJ2-2, with 12 nucleotides matching TRBD2. The CDR3 is 17 amino acids. Germline CDR1 reads DFQATT; CDR2 reads SNEGSKA (reference sequence). The ends lost 3 bases at V and 7 bases at J; junction bases unmatched: 12. CDR3 bases: TGCAGTGCTAGGCGGACTAGCGGGACCGGGTTTGGCGGGGAGCTGTTTTTT. Translation gives CSARRTSGTGFGGELFF.

This clonotype showed up just a few times. V usage is TRBV29-1 and J usage is TRBJ2-1; perhaps TRBD1 as D (6 bases). The CDR3 contains 13 residues. V dropped 5 bases and J dropped 8 bases, with 16 bases sitting between them. Per germline, CDR1 SQVTM and CDR2 ANQGSEA. CDR3 DNA: TGCAGCGTTCCCCCGTTACAGGGATATGAGCAGTTCTTC. It specifies CSVPPLQGYEQFF.

The chain is built from TRBV21-1 and TRBJ2-1. TRBV21-1 counts as a pseudogene. The CDR3 contains 15 residues. The CDR3 loop is CASSKEYSRHNEQFF. CDR3 coding DNA: TGTGCCAGCAGCAAAGAGTATAGCAGACACAATGAGCAGTTCTTC.

The V call is TRBV2, the J call TRBJ2-7; D gene unclear. The CDR3 is made up of 12 amino acids. Germline values: CDR1 SNHLY, CDR2 FYNNEI. Trimming left V 4 bases short and J 1 base short, with 5 bases between. This CDR3 reads CASSVRSYEQYF. The DNA for the CDR3 is TGTGCCAGCAGTGTTAGGTCCTACGAGCAGTACTTC.

Ten or more counts support this clonotype. This rearrangement joins TRBV5-6 to TRBJ1-5, with TRBD1 as a possible D gene (6 bases). Per the germline V gene, CDR1 is SGHDT and CDR2 is YYEEEE. This CDR3 comprises 15 residues. Between the trimmed V and J ends, which lost 1 base and 4 bases, there was a span of 12 bases. This chain's CDR3 is CASSLRGGRNQPQHF. The CDR3, as DNA: TGTGCCAGCAGCTTGAGGGGGGGAAGGAATCAGCCCCAGCATTTT.

Judged by abundance, this clonotype is medium-sized. The V call is TRBV7-9, the J call TRBJ2-7, with D unresolved. The CDR3 consists of 11 residues. V lost 4 bases and J lost 2, with 3 bases in between. CDR1 and CDR2 from the germline V gene are SEHNR and FQNEAQ (reference sequence). CDR3 loop: CASSSTYEQYF. CDR3 coding DNA: TGTGCCAGCAGCTCCACCTACGAGCAGTACTTC.

This clonotype was observed many times. The rearrangement joins TRBV6-6 to TRBJ1-2; TRBD1 aligns across 8 bases. The germline gives CDR1 MNHNY, CDR2 SVGAGI (reference sequence). Trimming removed 4 bases from V and 4 bases from J; junction bases left unmatched: 2. The CDR3 spans 13 residues. This CDR3 reads CASSSGQGYGYTF. CDR3 sequence (DNA): TGTGCCAGCAGTTCCGGACAGGGCTATGGCTACACCTTC.

The table lists this clonotype with a few counts. V usage is TRBV4-1 and J usage is TRBJ2-1; 15 bases agree with TRBD2. V shed 4 bases and J 9 bases; nucleotides not matched to a gene: 7. From germline, CDR1 is MGHRA and CDR2 YSYEKL. The CDR3 has 16 residues. DNA of the CDR3: TGCGCCAGCAGCCCAGGCAGGACTAGCGGGAGGGTTGAGCAGTTCTTC. Translated: CASSPGRTSGRVEQFF.

This clonotype was counted many times. The chain carries TRBV7-8 and TRBJ1-6, with TRBD1 as a possible D gene (6 bases). The CDR3 covers 14 residues. Germline V gives CDR1 SGHVS, CDR2 FQNEAQ. Between the trimmed V and J ends, which lost 8 bases and 5 bases, there was a span of 13 bases. The CDR3 bases are TGTGCCAGCGCCACAGGGAGGGATAATTCACCCCTCCACTTT. Its translation: CASATGRDNSPLHF.

The CDR3 region has the DNA TGCAGCGTTGGCCACAATGAGCAGTTCTTC. This gives the protein CSVGHNEQFF. The V gene is TRBV29-1, the J gene TRBJ2-1; D not certain. Germline assignment: CDR1 SQVTM and CDR2 ANQGSEA. The CDR3 sequence is 10 residues long. Trimming left V 4 bases short and J 5 bases short, with 3 bases between.

This chain links TRBV7-8 with TRBJ2-7; no clear D gene. V lost 5 bases and J 7 bases, leaving 9 bases between the germline ends. Per germline, CDR1 SGHVS and CDR2 FQNEAQ. The CDR3 contains 11 residues. CDR3 DNA: TGTGCCAGCAGCGTTCGCCTGGAGCAGTACTTC. Its protein is CASSVRLEQYF.

By share, this clonotype ranks as medium-sized (0.01 to 0.1%). V and J are TRBV7-8 and TRBJ2-3; D gene ambiguous. CDR1 and CDR2 (germline): SGHVS, FQNEAQ. V was pared by 1 base and J by 3 bases, with 11 bases between. CDR3 length: 15 amino acids. The CDR3 nucleotides are TGTGCCAGCAGCTTAGTGGCTTACTGGACAGATACGCAGTATTTT. This sequence encodes CASSLVAYWTDTQYF.

This chain uses TRBV24-1 with TRBJ2-3; D is undetermined. CDR3 length: 12 residues. Between the trimmed V and J ends, which lost 5 bases and 6 bases, there was a span of 8 bases. Germline assignment: CDR1 KGHDR and CDR2 SFDVKD. CDR3 loop: CATSGPLDTQYF. The CDR3 region has the DNA TGTGCCACCAGTGGTCCGTTGGATACGCAGTATTTT.

V and J are TRBV28 and TRBJ2-3; D uncertain. Between the trimmed V and J ends, which lost 5 bases and 6 bases, there was a span of 12 bases. This CDR3 is 13 amino acids long. The germline gives CDR1 MDHEN, CDR2 SYDVKM. The CDR3 DNA sequence: TGTGCCAGCAGTCCCCCCCGTCGGGATACGCAGTATTTT. Protein product: CASSPPRRDTQYF.

This clonotype is classed as medium-sized. The rearrangement uses TRBV29-1 and TRBJ1-2; TRBD1 aligns across 8 bases. Unmatched junction bases numbered 10, after V lost 3 bases and J lost 10 bases. Germline lookup yields CDR1 SQVTM and CDR2 ANQGSEA. The CDR3 loop spans 13 amino acids. CDR3 protein: CSVDPQGDGAYTF. The CDR3 nucleotides read TGCAGCGTTGACCCACAGGGGGATGGGGCCTACACCTTC.

In this sample, this clonotype is medium-sized (0.01 to 0.1%). The chain joins TRBV5-1 to TRBJ2-4, with 7 bases lining up with TRBD1. The trim removed 6 bases at V and 9 bases at J, leaving 15 bases unmatched. CDR1 SGHRS and CDR2 YFSETQ come from the germline V gene. The CDR3 runs 15 residues. This CDR3 is CASTLDRASNSIQYF. CDR3 coding DNA: TGCGCCAGCACCTTAGACAGGGCGAGTAATAGCATTCAGTACTTC.

The genes are TRBV18 and TRBJ2-7, with D tentatively TRBD2 (6 bases). Per germline, CDR1 KGHSH and CDR2 LQKENI. CDR3 length equals 15 residues. V was trimmed by 3 bases and J by 0 bases, leaving 12 bases between them. DNA for the CDR3: TGTGCCAGCTCACCGACTACCGGGAGCTCCTACGAGCAGTACTTC. Translation gives CASSPTTGSSYEQYF.

In its sample, this clonotype was seen once. This chain uses TRBV29-1 with TRBJ2-1; D is unresolved. The CDR3 length is 15 residues. Trimming removed 0 bases from V and 6 bases from J, with 15 bases in between. Germline V gene lookup returns CDR1 SQVTM and CDR2 ANQGSEA. CDR3 region: CSVEDRGRPFNEQFF. The CDR3 DNA follows: TGCAGCGTTGAAGATCGTGGTAGACCGTTCAATGAGCAGTTCTTC.

This clonotype has only a few counts. Here the CDR3 reads CASRGTSGGSYNEQFF. CDR3 nucleotides: TGTGCCAGCAGGGGGACTAGCGGGGGCTCCTACAATGAGCAGTTCTTC. The V and J genes are TRBV7-9 and TRBJ2-1; the match to TRBD2 covers 14 bases. The CDR3 loop spans 16 amino acids. In germline, CDR1 is SEHNR, CDR2 FQNEAQ (reference sequence). The J segment lost 0 bases and the V segment lost 6 bases, leaving 1 base of the junction unmatched.

The CDR3 nucleotides are TGTGCCAGCAGCTTTTTCGGGCCCCAACAGCTCCTTGGGCAGTTCTTC. Encoded protein: CASSFFGPQQLLGQFF. This rearrangement joins TRBV5-5 to TRBJ2-1, with unresolved D. Deletions cut 2 bases from V and 12 bases from J, with 24 bases between. Germline CDR1 SGHKS, CDR2 YYEKEE (reference sequence). The CDR3 has 16 amino acids.

This clonotype showed up just a few times. The CDR3 nucleotides are TGTGCCAGCAGTTCGCCATCTGGGACGGGTCGTGGGAAGGGTGATACGCAGTATTTT. Translating it yields CASSSPSGTGRGKGDTQYF. The rearrangement uses TRBV6-2 or TRBV6-3 and TRBJ2-3; D may be TRBD1 or TRBD2 (5 bases each). Trimming removed 4 bases from V and 6 bases from J, with 29 bases in between. Germline lookup yields CDR1 MNHEY and CDR2 SVGEGT. The CDR3 loop spans 19 amino acids.

This clonotype is judged medium-sized. V gene TRBV7-9 combines with J gene TRBJ1-1; D gene unclear. With 1 base removed from V and 6 bases from J, the gap between germline ends came to 3 bases. This CDR3 is 11 amino acids long. Per germline, CDR1 SEHNR and CDR2 FQNEAQ (reference sequence). The CDR3 nucleotides read TGTGCCAGCAGCTTAGTGTCTGAAGCTTTCTTT. It encodes CASSLVSEAFF.

This clonotype is labeled as medium-sized. The chain carries TRBV29-1 and TRBJ1-5; TRBD1 aligns across 7 bases. Germline CDR1 reads SQVTM; CDR2 reads ANQGSEA. The CDR3 consists of 13 residues. Germline trimming cut 4 bases from V and 2 bases from J; bases unmatched to any gene: 2. This CDR3 reads CSVGQGRNQPQHF. The CDR3 nucleotides are TGCAGCGTTGGACAGGGTCGCAATCAGCCCCAGCATTTT.

The rearrangement links TRBV10-1 to TRBJ2-4; 10 nucleotides align to TRBD2. CDR3 length: 16 amino acids. The ends lost 0 bases at V and 5 bases at J; junction bases unmatched: 4. Germline CDR1 and CDR2: WNHNN and SYGVQD (reference sequence). CDR3: CASSESIAGGENIQYF. The CDR3 nucleotides are TGCGCCAGCAGTGAGTCGATAGCGGGAGGAGAAAACATTCAGTACTTC.

By sample fraction, this clonotype is medium-sized. The chain uses TRBV20-1 and TRBJ1-1; a weak D match, TRBD1 (5 bases). Germline V gives CDR1 DFQATT, CDR2 SNEGSKA (reference sequence). Trimming took 6 bases from V and 11 from J, leaving 16 bases between them. This CDR3 region has 11 residues. The DNA for the CDR3 is TGCAGTGCCCCGGACACCTTCCGTGCTTTCTTT. It specifies CSAPDTFRAFF.

This clonotype is medium-sized in the sample. This sequence joins TRBV27 and TRBJ2-1, with TRBD2 matching over 11 bases. Trimming removed 3 bases from V and 4 bases from J; junction bases left unmatched: 5. CDR3 length equals 16 residues. Germline V gene sequence: CDR1 MNHEY, CDR2 SMNVEV (reference sequence). The CDR3 DNA reads TGTGCCAGCAGTTTGGAGACTAGCGGGACTTACAATGAGCAGTTCTTC. This sequence encodes CASSLETSGTYNEQFF.